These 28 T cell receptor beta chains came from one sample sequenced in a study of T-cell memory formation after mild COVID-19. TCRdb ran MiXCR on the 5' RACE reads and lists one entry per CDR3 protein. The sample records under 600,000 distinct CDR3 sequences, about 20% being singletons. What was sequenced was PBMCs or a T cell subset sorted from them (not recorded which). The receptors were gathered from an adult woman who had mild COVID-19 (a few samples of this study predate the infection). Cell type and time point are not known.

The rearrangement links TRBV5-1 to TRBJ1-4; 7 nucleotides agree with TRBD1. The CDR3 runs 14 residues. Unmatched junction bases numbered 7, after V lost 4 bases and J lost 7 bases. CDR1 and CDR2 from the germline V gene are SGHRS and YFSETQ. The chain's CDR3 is CASSHGQAGEKLFF. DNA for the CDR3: TGCGCCAGCAGCCACGGACAGGCGGGTGAAAAACTGTTTTTT.

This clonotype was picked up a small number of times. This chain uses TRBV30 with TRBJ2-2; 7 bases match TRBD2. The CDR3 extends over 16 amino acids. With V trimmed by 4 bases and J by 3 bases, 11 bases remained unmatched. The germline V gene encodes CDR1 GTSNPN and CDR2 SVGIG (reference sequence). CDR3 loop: CAWTPTGGGYTGELFF. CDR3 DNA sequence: TGTGCCTGGACCCCTACGGGGGGAGGTTACACCGGGGAGCTGTTTTTT.

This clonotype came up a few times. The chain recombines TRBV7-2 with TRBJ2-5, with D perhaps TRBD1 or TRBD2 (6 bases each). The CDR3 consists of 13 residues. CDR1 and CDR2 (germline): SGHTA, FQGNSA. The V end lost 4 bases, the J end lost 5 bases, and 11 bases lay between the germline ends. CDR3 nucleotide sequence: TGTGCCAGCAGCTCTTGGGGGGCGGAGACCCAGTACTTC. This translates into CASSSWGAETQYF.

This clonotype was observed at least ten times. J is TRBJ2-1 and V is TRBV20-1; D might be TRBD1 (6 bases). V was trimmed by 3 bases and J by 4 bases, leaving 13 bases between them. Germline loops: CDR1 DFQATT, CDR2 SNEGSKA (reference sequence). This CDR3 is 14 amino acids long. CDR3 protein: CSARSPGVYNEQFF. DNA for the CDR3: TGCAGTGCTAGGTCCCCAGGGGTTTACAATGAGCAGTTCTTC.

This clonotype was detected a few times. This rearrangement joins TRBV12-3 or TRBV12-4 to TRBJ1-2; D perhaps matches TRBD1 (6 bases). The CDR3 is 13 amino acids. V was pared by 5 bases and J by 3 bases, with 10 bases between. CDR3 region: CASSDTGYYGYTF. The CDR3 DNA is TGTGCCAGCAGTGATACAGGGTACTATGGCTACACCTTC.

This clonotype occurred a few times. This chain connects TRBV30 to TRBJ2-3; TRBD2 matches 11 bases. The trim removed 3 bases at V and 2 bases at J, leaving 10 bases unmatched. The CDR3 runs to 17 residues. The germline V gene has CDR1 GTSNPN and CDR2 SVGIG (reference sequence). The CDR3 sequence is CAWRPPLAGGPTDTQYF. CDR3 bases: TGTGCCTGGAGACCGCCTCTAGCGGGGGGCCCCACAGATACGCAGTATTTT.

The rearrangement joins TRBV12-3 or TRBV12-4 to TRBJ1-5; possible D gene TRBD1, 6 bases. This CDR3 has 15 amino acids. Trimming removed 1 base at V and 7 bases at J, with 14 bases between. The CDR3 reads CASSLGGGAGQPQHF. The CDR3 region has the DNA TGTGCCAGCAGTTTAGGGGGGGGCGCGGGCCAGCCCCAGCATTTT.

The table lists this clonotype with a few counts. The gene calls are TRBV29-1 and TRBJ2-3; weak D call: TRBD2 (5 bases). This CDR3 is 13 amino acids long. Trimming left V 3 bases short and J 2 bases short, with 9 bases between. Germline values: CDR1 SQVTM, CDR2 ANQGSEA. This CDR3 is CSVDEDFTDTQYF. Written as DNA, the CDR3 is TGCAGCGTTGACGAGGACTTCACAGATACGCAGTATTTT.

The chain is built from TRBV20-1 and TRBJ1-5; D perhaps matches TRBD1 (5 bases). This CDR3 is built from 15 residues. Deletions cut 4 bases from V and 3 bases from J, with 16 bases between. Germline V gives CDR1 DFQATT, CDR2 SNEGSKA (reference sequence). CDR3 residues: CSATDSAIHNQPQHF. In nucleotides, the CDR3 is TGCAGTGCTACCGACAGTGCGATTCACAATCAGCCCCAGCATTTT.

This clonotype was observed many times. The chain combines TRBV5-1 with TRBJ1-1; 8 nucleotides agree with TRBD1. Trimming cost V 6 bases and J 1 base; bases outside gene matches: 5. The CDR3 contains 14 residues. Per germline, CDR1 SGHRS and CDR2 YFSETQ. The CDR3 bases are TGCGCCAGCAACCTGGGGACAGGGAACACTGAAGCTTTCTTT. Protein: CASNLGTGNTEAFF. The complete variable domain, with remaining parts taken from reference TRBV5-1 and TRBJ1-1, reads KAGVTQTPRYLIKTRGQQVTLSCSPISGHRSVSWYQQTPGQGLQFLFEYFSETQRNKGNFPGRFSGRQFSNSRSEMNVSTLELGDSALYLCASNLGTGNTEAFFGQGTRLTVV.

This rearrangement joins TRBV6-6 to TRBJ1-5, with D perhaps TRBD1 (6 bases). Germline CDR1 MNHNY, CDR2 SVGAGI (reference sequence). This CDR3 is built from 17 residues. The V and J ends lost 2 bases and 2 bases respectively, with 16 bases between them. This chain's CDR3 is CASSYQDSPRGNQPQHF. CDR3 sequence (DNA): TGTGCCAGCAGTTACCAGGACAGCCCACGAGGCAATCAGCCCCAGCATTTT.

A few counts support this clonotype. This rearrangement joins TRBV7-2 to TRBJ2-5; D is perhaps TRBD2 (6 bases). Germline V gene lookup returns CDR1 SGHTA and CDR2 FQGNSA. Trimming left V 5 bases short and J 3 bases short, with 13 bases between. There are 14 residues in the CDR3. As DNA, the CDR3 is TGTGCCAGCAGCCTAGGGACTCTTAAAGAGACCCAGTACTTC. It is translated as CASSLGTLKETQYF.

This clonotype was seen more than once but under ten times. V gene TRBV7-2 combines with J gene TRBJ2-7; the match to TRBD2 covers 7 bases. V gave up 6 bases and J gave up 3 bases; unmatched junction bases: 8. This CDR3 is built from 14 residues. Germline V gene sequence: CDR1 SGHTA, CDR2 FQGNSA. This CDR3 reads CASSLRERVYEQYF. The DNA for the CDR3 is TGTGCCAGCAGTTTGCGGGAGAGGGTCTACGAGCAGTACTTC.

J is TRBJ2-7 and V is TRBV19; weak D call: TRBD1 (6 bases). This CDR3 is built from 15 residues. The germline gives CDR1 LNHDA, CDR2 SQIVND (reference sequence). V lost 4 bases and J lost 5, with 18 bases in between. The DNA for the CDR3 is TGTGCCAGTAGTACTCCACCGGGGTCAGGGGACGAGCAGTACTTC. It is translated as CASSTPPGSGDEQYF.

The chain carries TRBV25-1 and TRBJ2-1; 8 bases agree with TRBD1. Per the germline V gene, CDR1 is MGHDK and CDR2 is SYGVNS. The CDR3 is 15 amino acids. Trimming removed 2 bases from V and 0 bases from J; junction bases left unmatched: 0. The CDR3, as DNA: TGTGCCAGCAGTGAAACAGGGGGCTCCTACAATGAGCAGTTCTTC. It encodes CASSETGGSYNEQFF.

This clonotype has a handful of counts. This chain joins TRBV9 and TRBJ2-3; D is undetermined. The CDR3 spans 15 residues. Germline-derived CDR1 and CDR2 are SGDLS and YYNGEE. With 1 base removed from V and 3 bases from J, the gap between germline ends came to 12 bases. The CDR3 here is CASSVSPSRTDTQYF. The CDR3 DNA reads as TGTGCCAGCAGCGTATCTCCTAGTAGGACAGATACGCAGTATTTT.

As DNA, the CDR3 is TGTGCCAGTAGTACACCGGGACAGATCTACGAGCAGTACTTC. Protein: CASSTPGQIYEQYF. This chain uses TRBV19 with TRBJ2-7, with 7 bases fitting TRBD1. This CDR3 is 14 amino acids long. The J segment lost 3 bases and the V segment lost 4 bases, leaving 6 bases of the junction unmatched. Germline V gene sequence: CDR1 LNHDA, CDR2 SQIVND (reference sequence).

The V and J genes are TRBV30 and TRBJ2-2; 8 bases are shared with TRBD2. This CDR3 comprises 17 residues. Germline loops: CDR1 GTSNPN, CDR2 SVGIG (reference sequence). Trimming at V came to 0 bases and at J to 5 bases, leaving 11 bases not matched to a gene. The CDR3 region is CAWSVGRSGGRTGELFF. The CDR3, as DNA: TGTGCCTGGAGTGTAGGTCGGAGCGGGGGTCGTACCGGGGAGCTGTTTTTT.

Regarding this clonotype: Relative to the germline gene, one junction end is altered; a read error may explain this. The CDR3 loop reads CGSRFPGLAGTDTQYF. CDR3 nucleotide sequence: TGTGGCAGCCGCTTCCCAGGGCTAGCGGGAACAGATACGCAGTATTTT. The gene calls are TRBV5-5 and TRBJ2-3, with 9 bases matching TRBD2. Germline CDR1 and CDR2: SGHKS and YYEKEE (reference sequence). This CDR3 is built from 16 residues. Full variable domain (remainder filled in from reference TRBV5-5 and TRBJ2-3): DAGVTQSPTHLIKTRGQQVTLRCSPISGHKSVSWYQQVLGQGPQFIFQYYEKEERGRGNFPDRFSARQFPNYSSELNVNALLLGDSALYLCGSRFPGLAGTDTQYFGPGTRLTVL.

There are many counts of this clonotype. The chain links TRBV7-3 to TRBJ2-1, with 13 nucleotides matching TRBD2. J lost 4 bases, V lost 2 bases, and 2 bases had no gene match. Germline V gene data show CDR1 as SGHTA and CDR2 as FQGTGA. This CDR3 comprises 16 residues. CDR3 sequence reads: CASSLGGLAGYNEQFF. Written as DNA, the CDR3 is TGTGCCAGCAGCTTAGGGGGACTAGCGGGATACAATGAGCAGTTCTTC.

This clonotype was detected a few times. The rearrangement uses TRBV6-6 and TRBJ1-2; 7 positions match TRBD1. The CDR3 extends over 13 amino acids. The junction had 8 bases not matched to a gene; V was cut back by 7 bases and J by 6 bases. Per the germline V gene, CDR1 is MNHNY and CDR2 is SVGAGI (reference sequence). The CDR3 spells CASTQRQGDGYTF. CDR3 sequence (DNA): TGTGCCAGCACCCAGAGACAGGGTGATGGCTACACCTTC.

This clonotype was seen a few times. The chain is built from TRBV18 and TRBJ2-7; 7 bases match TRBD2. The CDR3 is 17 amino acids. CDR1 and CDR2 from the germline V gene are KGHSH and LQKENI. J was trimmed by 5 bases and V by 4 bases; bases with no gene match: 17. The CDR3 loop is CASSLGFERGAVDEQYF. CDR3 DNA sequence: TGTGCCAGCTCACTGGGTTTTGAGCGGGGAGCGGTGGACGAGCAGTACTTC.

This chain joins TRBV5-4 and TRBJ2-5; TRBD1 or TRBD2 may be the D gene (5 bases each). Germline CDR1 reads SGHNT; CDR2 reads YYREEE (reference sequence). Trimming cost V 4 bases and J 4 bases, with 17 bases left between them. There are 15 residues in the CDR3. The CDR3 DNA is TGTGCCAGCAGCCACGCGAGGGGACCTCCAGAGACCCAGTACTTC. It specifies CASSHARGPPETQYF.

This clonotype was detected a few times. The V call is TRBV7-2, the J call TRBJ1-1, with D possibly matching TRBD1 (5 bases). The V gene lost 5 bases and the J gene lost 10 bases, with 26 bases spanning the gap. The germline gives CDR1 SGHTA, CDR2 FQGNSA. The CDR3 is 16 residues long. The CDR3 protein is CASSVNRARESARAFF. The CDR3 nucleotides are TGTGCCAGCAGCGTCAACCGCGCCAGGGAATCCGCAAGAGCTTTCTTT. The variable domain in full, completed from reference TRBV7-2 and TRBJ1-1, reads GAGVSQSPSNKVTEKGKDVELRCDPISGHTALYWYRQSLGQGLEFLIYFQGNSAPDKSGLPSDRFSAERTGGSVSTLTIQRTQQEDSAVYLCASSVNRARESARAFFGQGTRLTVV.

The CDR3 DNA follows: TGTGCCAGCAGACCGGGACTAGCGGCTGTAGAGACCCAGTACTTC. Translation gives CASRPGLAAVETQYF. The chain couples TRBV27 to TRBJ2-5; 11 bases match TRBD2. The CDR3 covers 15 residues. V was clipped by 6 bases and J by 4 bases; unmatched bases: 7. Germline CDR1 is MNHEY and CDR2 is SMNVEV (reference sequence).

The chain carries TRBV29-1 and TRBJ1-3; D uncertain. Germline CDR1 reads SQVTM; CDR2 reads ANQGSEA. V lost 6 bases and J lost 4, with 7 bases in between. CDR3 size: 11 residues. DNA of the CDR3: TGCAGCGTGGCCGTAGGAAACACCATATATTTT. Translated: CSVAVGNTIYF.

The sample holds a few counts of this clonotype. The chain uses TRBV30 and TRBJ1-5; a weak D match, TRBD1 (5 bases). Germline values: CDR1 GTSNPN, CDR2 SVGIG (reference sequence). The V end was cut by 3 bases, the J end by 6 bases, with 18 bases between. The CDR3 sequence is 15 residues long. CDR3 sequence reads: CAWSNPGGGFQPQHF. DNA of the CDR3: TGTGCCTGGAGCAACCCTGGGGGGGGGTTTCAGCCCCAGCATTTT. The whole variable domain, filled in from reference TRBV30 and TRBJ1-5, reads SQTIHQWPATLVQPVGSPLSLECTVEGTSNPNLYWYRQAAGRGLQLLFYSVGIGQISSEVPQNLSASRPQDRQFILSSKKLLLSDSGFYLCAWSNPGGGFQPQHFGDGTRLSIL.

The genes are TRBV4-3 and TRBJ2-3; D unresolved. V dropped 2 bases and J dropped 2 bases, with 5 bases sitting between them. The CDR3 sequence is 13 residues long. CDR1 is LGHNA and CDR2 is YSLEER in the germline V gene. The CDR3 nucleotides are TGCGCCAGCAGCCAACGTAACACAGATACGCAGTATTTT. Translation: CASSQRNTDTQYF.